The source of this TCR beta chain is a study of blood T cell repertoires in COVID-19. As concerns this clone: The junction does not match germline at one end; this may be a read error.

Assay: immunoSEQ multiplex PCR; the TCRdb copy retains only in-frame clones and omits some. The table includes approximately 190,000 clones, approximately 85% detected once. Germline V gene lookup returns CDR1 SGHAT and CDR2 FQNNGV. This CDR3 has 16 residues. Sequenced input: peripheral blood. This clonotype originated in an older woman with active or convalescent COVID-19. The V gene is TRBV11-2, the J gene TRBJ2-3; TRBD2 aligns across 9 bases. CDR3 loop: CASSLGMGTSKDTQYF. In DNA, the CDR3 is TGTGCCAGCAGCTTAGGCATGGGGACTAGCAAAGATACGCAGTATTTT.